These 24 T cell receptor beta chains originate from one sample sequenced in a study of CD8 T cells in Susac syndrome (dated by TCRdb to between 2018 and 2021). Libraries were built with the immunoSEQ multiplex PCR assay. RNA was extracted using the RNeasy kit, and roughly 0.5 to 1 microgram was reverse transcribed with random hexamers. Using fastp at Q25 and MiXCR, TCRdb reprocessed the public reads and kept productive beta chains. Each record represents a unique CDR3 protein, reported with the most common genes and DNA among its rows. For this sample the table gives about 250,000 distinct CDR3 sequences, of which around 95% were detected only once. Jointly, the top ten make up about 0.07% of the sample. Sequencing used CD4+ T cells from PBMCs. The receptor set was obtained from a human donor with multiple sclerosis.

The rearrangement uses TRBV12-5 and TRBJ2-5, with a weak D call TRBD1 (5 bases). This CDR3 is 14 amino acids long. From germline, CDR1 is LGHNT and CDR2 FRNRAP. Trimming stripped 0 bases from V and 4 bases from J, with 9 bases between. CDR3 DNA sequence: TGTGCTAGTGGTTTGGTTCAGGGCCCAGAGACCCAGTACTTC. Encoded protein: CASGLVQGPETQYF.

V and J are TRBV3-1 and TRBJ2-1, with a possible D match to TRBD1 (5 bases). The germline V gene encodes CDR1 LGHDT and CDR2 YNNKEL (reference sequence). Trimming took 0 bases from V and 7 from J, leaving 16 bases between them. The CDR3 sequence is 16 residues long. This chain's CDR3 is CASSQETGVFKNEQFF. The CDR3 DNA follows: TGTGCCAGCAGCCAAGAAACAGGCGTCTTCAAAAATGAGCAGTTCTTC.

V usage is TRBV5-6 and J usage is TRBJ2-5, with D perhaps TRBD1 (6 bases). The CDR3 has 12 amino acids. Germline loops: CDR1 SGHDT, CDR2 YYEEEE. The germline V and J ends were trimmed by 3 bases and 3 bases, with 6 bases remaining between them. CDR3 coding DNA: TGTGCCAGCAGCTGGGACAAAGAGACCCAGTACTTC. This sequence encodes CASSWDKETQYF. The whole variable domain, remainder taken from reference TRBV5-6 and TRBJ2-5, is DAGVTQSPTHLIKTRGQQVTLRCSPKSGHDTVSWYQQALGQGPQFIFQYYEEEERQRGNFPDRFSGHQFPNYSSELNVNALLLGDSALYLCASSWDKETQYFGPGTRLLVL.

This clonotype occurred once. J is TRBJ1-1 and V is TRBV27, with 7 bases matching TRBD1. The V segment lost 3 bases and the J segment 5 bases; nucleotides outside the gene matches: 6. CDR3 size: 14 residues. CDR1 MNHEY and CDR2 SMNVEV come from the germline V gene (reference sequence). CDR3 residues: CASSFRRGSTEAFF. DNA for the CDR3: TGTGCCAGCAGTTTCCGCAGGGGGTCGACTGAAGCTTTCTTT.

The V and J genes are TRBV19 and TRBJ2-5; 9 nucleotides line up with TRBD1. The germline CDR1 and CDR2 sequences are LNHDA and SQIVND (reference sequence). With V trimmed by 9 bases and J by 5 bases, 13 bases remained unmatched. There are 15 residues in the CDR3. The CDR3 spells CASNSPGQGSETQYF. Here the CDR3 DNA reads TGTGCCAGCAATTCGCCGGGACAGGGTTCGGAGACCCAGTACTTC.

V gene TRBV18 combines with J gene TRBJ2-3; D is ambiguous. Germline assignment: CDR1 KGHSH and CDR2 LQKENI. Trimming took 5 bases from V and 2 from J, leaving 2 bases between them. The CDR3 is made up of 11 amino acids. The CDR3 sequence is CASSATDTQYF. CDR3 nucleotide sequence: TGTGCCAGCTCAGCCACAGATACGCAGTATTTT. The full variable domain, rest sourced from reference TRBV18 and TRBJ2-3, is NAGVMQNPRHLVRRRGQEARLRCSPMKGHSHVYWYRQLPEEGLKFMVYLQKENIIDESGMPKERFSAEFPKEGPSILRIQQVVRGDSAAYFCASSATDTQYFGPGTRLTVL.

The rearrangement links TRBV5-4 to TRBJ2-7, with a tentative D call TRBD1 (5 bases). Germline assignment: CDR1 SGHNT and CDR2 YYREEE (reference sequence). The V and J ends lost 4 bases and 5 bases respectively, with 13 bases between them. This CDR3 has 13 amino acids. CDR3 region: CASSPQGSDEQYF. The CDR3 nucleotides are TGTGCCAGCAGCCCTCAGGGTTCAGACGAGCAGTACTTC.

The rearrangement joins TRBV28 to TRBJ1-4; the match to TRBD1 covers 9 bases. The germline V gene has CDR1 MDHEN and CDR2 SYDVKM. The J segment lost 6 bases and the V segment lost 1 base, leaving 3 bases of the junction unmatched. This CDR3 spans 15 amino acids. This CDR3 is CASSLFGTGYEKLFF. The CDR3 DNA is TGTGCCAGCAGTTTATTCGGGACAGGGTATGAAAAACTGTTTTTT.

This clonotype was recorded only once. This chain joins TRBV7-8 and TRBJ2-3, with D perhaps matching TRBD2 (5 bases). V was pared by 1 base and J by 0 bases, with 14 bases between. This CDR3 is 17 amino acids long. Germline loops: CDR1 SGHVS, CDR2 FQNEAQ. CDR3 nucleotides: TGTGCCAGCAGCTTAGGGGTAGCTGGACTGAGCACAGATACGCAGTATTTT. It codes for CASSLGVAGLSTDTQYF.

The chain combines TRBV27 with TRBJ2-6, with D hard to call. From germline, CDR1 is MNHEY and CDR2 SMNVEV (reference sequence). Trimming left V 6 bases short and J 2 bases short, with 8 bases between. CDR3 size: 14 residues. CDR3 sequence (DNA): TGTGCCAGCAGCCTTGGGCCTGGGGCCAACGTCCTGACTTTC. Translation gives CASSLGPGANVLTF.

The V gene is TRBV12-3 or TRBV12-4, the J gene TRBJ1-1, with D uncertain. CDR3 size: 13 residues. V was shortened by 7 bases and J by 4 bases, with 13 bases between the two germline ends. The CDR3 spells CASTTIRVTEAFF. DNA for the CDR3: TGTGCCAGCACTACCATTAGGGTCACTGAAGCTTTCTTT.

The chain combines TRBV28 with TRBJ2-1; TRBD2 aligns across 9 bases. This CDR3 is built from 18 residues. The J segment lost 0 bases and the V segment lost 3 bases, leaving 9 bases of the junction unmatched. From germline, CDR1 is MDHEN and CDR2 SYDVKM. The CDR3 sequence: CASSLVTSGFSSYNEQFF. The CDR3 bases are TGTGCCAGCAGTTTGGTGACTAGCGGTTTCAGCTCCTACAATGAGCAGTTCTTC.

V gene TRBV6-2 or TRBV6-3 combines with J gene TRBJ1-6; perhaps TRBD1 as D (6 bases). The CDR3 loop spans 17 amino acids. Germline CDR1 MNHEY, CDR2 SVGEGT. Trimming stripped 2 bases from V and 5 bases from J, with 16 bases between. DNA of the CDR3: TGTGCCAGCAGTTACACGACCCAAGGACAGCATAATTCACCCCTCCACTTT. Encoded protein: CASSYTTQGQHNSPLHF.

The chain recombines TRBV29-1 with TRBJ1-5, with 7 bases aligning to TRBD1. The ends lost 7 bases at V and 3 bases at J; junction bases unmatched: 6. This CDR3 comprises 13 residues. Germline loops: CDR1 SQVTM, CDR2 ANQGSEA. The DNA for the CDR3 is TGCAGCGCCCAGACAGGGATCAATCAGCCCCAGCATTTT. Translation gives CSAQTGINQPQHF.

This clonotype was recorded once. DNA of the CDR3: TGCAGTGCTACCAGGGATGGCCAAGAGACCCAGTACTTC. It encodes CSATRDGQETQYF. The genes are TRBV20-1 and TRBJ2-5, with TRBD1 as a possible D gene (5 bases). V was shortened by 4 bases and J by 1 base, with 10 bases between the two germline ends. The CDR3 loop spans 13 amino acids. The germline CDR1 and CDR2 sequences are DFQATT and SNEGSKA (reference sequence).

The chain employs TRBV5-1 and TRBJ2-7; TRBD1 aligns across 8 bases. Germline V gene lookup returns CDR1 SGHRS and CDR2 YFSETQ. This CDR3 region has 15 residues. The V segment lost 0 bases and the J segment 6 bases; nucleotides outside the gene matches: 8. CDR3 bases: TGCGCCAGCAGCTTGGGCCGGGACAGGAACTCCGAGCAGTACTTC. Amino acids: CASSLGRDRNSEQYF.

Note on this clonotype: The junction departs from germline at one end; a sequencing error may be responsible. The chain employs TRBV3-1 and TRBJ2-7; 9 bases match TRBD1. CDR3 length equals 17 residues. Germline CDR1 and CDR2: LGHDT and YNNKEL (reference sequence). The CDR3 coding sequence is TGCGCCAGCAGCCAAGGGGGACAGGGCCCCAGCTCCTACGAGCAGTACTTC. Protein product: CASSQGGQGPSSYEQYF.

This clonotype was seen a single time. V and J are TRBV3-1 and TRBJ1-3; possibly TRBD1 for D (5 bases). The CDR3 loop spans 16 amino acids. Trimming took off 0 bases at V and 0 bases at J, with 9 bases between the two ends. From germline, CDR1 is LGHDT and CDR2 YNNKEL (reference sequence). Here the CDR3 reads CASSQDGGYSGNTIYF. The DNA for the CDR3 is TGTGCCAGCAGCCAAGATGGGGGGTACTCTGGAAACACCATATATTTT.

The gene calls are TRBV28 and TRBJ1-1; D remains unclear. The length of the CDR3 is 11 residues. V was shortened by 3 bases and J by 8 bases, with 7 bases between the two germline ends. CDR1 and CDR2 from the germline V gene are MDHEN and SYDVKM. CDR3 coding DNA: TGTGCCAGCAGTTTGAACTGGGAAGCTTTCTTT. It codes for CASSLNWEAFF.

The chain uses TRBV7-3 and TRBJ2-5, with a tentative D call TRBD1 (6 bases). In germline, CDR1 is SGHTA, CDR2 FQGTGA. V lost 1 base and J 4 bases, leaving 16 bases between the germline ends. The CDR3 sequence is 16 residues long. For the CDR3, the DNA is TGTGCCAGCAGCTTAAACCCTGCAGGGGCGGGAGAGACCCAGTACTTC. It encodes CASSLNPAGAGETQYF.

The V and J genes are TRBV29-1 and TRBJ1-3; D gene uncertain. This CDR3 region has 13 residues. Trimming stripped 7 bases from V and 0 bases from J, with 10 bases between. Germline V gene data show CDR1 as SQVTM and CDR2 as ANQGSEA. This CDR3 is CSGRVSSGNTIYF. CDR3 nucleotide sequence: TGCAGCGGACGGGTGAGCTCTGGAAACACCATATATTTT.

This clonotype was seen just once. This chain joins TRBV12-3 or TRBV12-4 and TRBJ2-1; D uncertain. The V gene lost 5 bases and the J gene lost 4 bases, with 15 bases spanning the gap. This CDR3 is built from 15 residues. CDR3 sequence: CASSPNIGPYNEQFF. Written as DNA, the CDR3 is TGTGCCAGCAGTCCTAATATCGGGCCTTACAATGAGCAGTTCTTC.

V and J are TRBV7-2 and TRBJ1-2; no clear D gene. V lost 6 bases and J lost 7, with 15 bases in between. The V gene's germline CDR1 is SGHTA and CDR2 FQGNSA. The CDR3 covers 13 residues. The CDR3 DNA reads as TGTGCCAGCAGTCGGGCGGCATACCCTGGCTACACCTTC. Protein sequence: CASSRAAYPGYTF.

This rearrangement joins TRBV29-1 to TRBJ1-4, with TRBD1 matching 9 bases. Per the germline V gene, CDR1 is SQVTM and CDR2 is ANQGSEA. The CDR3 extends over 12 amino acids. Trimming at V came to 4 bases and at J to 8 bases, leaving 2 bases not matched to a gene. CDR3 DNA sequence: TGCAGCGTTGGACAGGGGGACGAAAAACTGTTTTTT. Translation: CSVGQGDEKLFF.